This is a list of T cell receptor beta chains from one sample in a study of blood T cell repertoires in COVID-19. Libraries were prepared by immunoSEQ multiplex PCR; TCRdb keeps only in-frame clonotypes and omits some of them. The profile shows 25,000 to 30,000 clones, around 67% of them singletons. The sequenced sample was peripheral blood. These receptors originate from a human donor in a cohort sampled during active COVID-19. Both conserved end residues are part of each CDR3. D genes are given only for firm matches. Rows may omit the clone size; those that give it use once, few, many or a size class.

abundance,j_gene,v_gene,d_gene,CDR3nt,CDR3aa
-,TRBJ2-1,TRBV7-2,TRBD1,TGTGCCAGCAGCCCTGGCAGGGGGTCGTACAATGAGCAGTTCTTC,CASSPGRGSYNEQFF
few,TRBJ2-5,TRBV7-6,-,TGTGCCAGCAGCTACGGGACATACGAAGAGACCCAGTACTTC,CASSYGTYEETQYF
few,TRBJ2-1,TRBV6-6,-,TGTGCCAGCAGTTCCCCCTTAGCGGCCAATGAGCAGTTCTTC,CASSSPLAANEQFF
-,TRBJ2-3,TRBV19,TRBD2,TGTGCCAGTAGTCGTAGCGGGGCCCTCACAGATACGCAGTATTTT,CASSRSGALTDTQYF
once,TRBJ2-7,TRBV12-5,-,TGTGCTAGTGGTTTGAACTGGCGGGGGCCTACCGAGCAGTACTTC,CASGLNWRGPTEQYF
-,TRBJ1-1,TRBV7-9,-,TGTGCCAGCAACTCGTGGAACACTGAAGCTTTCTTT,CASNSWNTEAFF
once,TRBJ1-1,TRBV7-9,TRBD1,TGTGCCAGCAGCTTAGGGACAGGGAACACTGAAGCTTTCTTT,CASSLGTGNTEAFF
-,TRBJ1-6,TRBV24-1,-,TGTGCCACCAGCCAGGGAAGAGGACCCCTCCACTTT,CATSQGRGPLHF
once,TRBJ1-5,TRBV2,-,TGTGCCAGCAGTGGGTTGAGGGATCAGCCCCAGCATTTT,CASSGLRDQPQHF
-,TRBJ2-1,TRBV5-1,TRBD1,TGCGCCAGCAGGTTACGACAGGGGGGAAACAATGAGCAGTTCTTC,CASRLRQGGNNEQFF
-,TRBJ2-2,TRBV28,TRBD2,TGTGCCAGCAGGGAACCGACTAGCGGGAACACCGGGGAGCTGTTTTTT,CASREPTSGNTGELFF
-,TRBJ2-3,TRBV5-5,-,TGTGCCAGCAGCTTGTGGCGGTCTAGCACAGATACGCAGTATTTT,CASSLWRSSTDTQYF
-,TRBJ2-3,TRBV6-4,TRBD1,TGTGCCAGCGGCAGGGGGCACTCAGATACGCAGTATTTT,CASGRGHSDTQYF
once,TRBJ2-7,TRBV7-2,-,TGTGCCAGCAGCTTAGATGGGCTAACCTCCTACGAGCAGTACTTC,CASSLDGLTSYEQYF
-,TRBJ2-2,TRBV9,-,TGTGCCAGCAGCGTAGAGGGGCTAGGCACCGGGGAGCTGTTTTTT,CASSVEGLGTGELFF
-,TRBJ2-3,TRBV10-3,-,TGTGCCATCAGTGCTGTTCCCGGGGTAGAGGTTACAGATACGCAGTATTTT,CAISAVPGVEVTDTQYF
few,TRBJ2-1,TRBV28,-,TGTGCCACCGGACTACCCAATGAGCAGTTCTTC,CATGLPNEQFF
-,TRBJ2-5,TRBV15,TRBD2,TGTGCCACCAGCAGAGACCTAGCGGGAGGGGAAGAGACCCAGTACTTC,CATSRDLAGGEETQYF
few,TRBJ1-2,TRBV14,TRBD1,TGTGCCAGCAGCCATCTAATGGACAGGGTGGCCTATGGCTACACCTTC,CASSHLMDRVAYGYTF
-,TRBJ2-1,TRBV19,TRBD1,TGTGCCAGTAGTTATGGGACAGGGGGCGCCGGGAGAAGCCGCAATGAGCAGTTCTTC,CASSYGTGGAGRSRNEQFF
-,TRBJ1-1,TRBV18,-,TGTGCCAGCTCACCCCCAACAGGGAACACTGAAGCTTTCTTT,CASSPPTGNTEAFF
-,TRBJ2-7,TRBV7-2,-,TGTGCCAGCAGCTTAAACGGACAGTTCCTTTCCTACGAGCAGTACTTC,CASSLNGQFLSYEQYF
once,TRBJ2-7,TRBV5-1,TRBD1,TGCGCCAGCAGCTTAGGGGGCCCCTCCTACGAGCAGTACTTC,CASSLGGPSYEQYF
-,TRBJ1-1,TRBV9,TRBD1,TGTGCCAGCAGCCGGGGACAGGGAAACACTGAAGCTTTCTTT,CASSRGQGNTEAFF
-,TRBJ2-7,TRBV5-1,TRBD1,TGCGCCAGCAGCAGGACAGGGAGCCACGAGCAGTACTTC,CASSRTGSHEQYF
once,TRBJ1-5,TRBV15,TRBD1,TGTGCCACCAGCAGAACCCGGGACAGCGGACAGCCCCAGCATTTT,CATSRTRDSGQPQHF
few,TRBJ2-5,TRBV28,-,TGTGCCAGCAGTTTATCCGCGGAATCGGCCCAGTACTTC,CASSLSAESAQYF
-,TRBJ2-6,TRBV7-3,-,TGTGCCAGCAGGCCAGACTCTGGGGCCAACGTCCTGACTTTC,CASRPDSGANVLTF
-,TRBJ2-4,TRBV29-1,-,TGCAGCGTTGAAACCGGGGGCAAAAACATTCAGTACTTC,CSVETGGKNIQYF
few,TRBJ2-1,TRBV7-2,TRBD2,TGTGCCAGCAGCCCTACTAGCGGCTCCTACAATGAGCAGTTCTTC,CASSPTSGSYNEQFF
-,TRBJ2-1,TRBV3-1/TRBV3-2,TRBD2,TGTGCCAGCAGCCAGGGAAGCGGGAGGGGGGAATACAATGAGCAGTTCTTC,CASSQGSGRGEYNEQFF
-,TRBJ1-1,TRBV3-1/TRBV3-2,TRBD1,TGTGCCAGCAGCCCCCTCCCACCAGGGGGAGATACTGAAGCTTTCTTT,CASSPLPPGGDTEAFF
once,TRBJ1-2,TRBV5-1,TRBD1,TGCGCCAGCAGCTTGGACAAGGGACAGTTTAACTATGGCTACACCTTC,CASSLDKGQFNYGYTF
-,TRBJ2-7,TRBV6-2/TRBV6-3,TRBD2,TGTGCCAGCAGTAACCTAGCGGGAGCGGGGGAGCAGTACTTC,CASSNLAGAGEQYF
-,TRBJ1-1,TRBV6-4,-,TGTGCCAGCAGGGTCCCCCAGAGGAGTTGGTCGGGCACTGAAGCTTTCTTT,CASRVPQRSWSGTEAFF
-,TRBJ2-7,TRBV14,TRBD2,TGTGCCAGCAGCCACGGGAGGGCCGTCTACGAGCAGTACTTC,CASSHGRAVYEQYF
-,TRBJ2-5,TRBV7-7,TRBD2,TGTGCCAGCAGCTCGACTAGCGGAGAGACCCAGTACTTC,CASSSTSGETQYF
-,TRBJ1-6,TRBV5-4,-,TGTGCCAGCAGCTCTAGCCTAGAGTCACCCCTCCACTTT,CASSSSLESPLHF
-,TRBJ2-1,TRBV27,TRBD2,TGTGCCAGCAGACGGACTAGCGGGAGAGGCGAGCAGTTCTTC,CASRRTSGRGEQFF
-,TRBJ2-3,TRBV7-3,-,TGTGCCAGCAGCTTAATTAGTTCTAGCACAGATACGCAGTATTTT,CASSLISSSTDTQYF
-,TRBJ1-2,TRBV5-4,TRBD1,TGTGCCAGCAGCCCGGACAGGGGGTATGGCTACACCTTC,CASSPDRGYGYTF